Sequencing of this T cell receptor (beta chain) was carried out in a study of PD-1 blockade in classical Hodgkin lymphoma. Regarding the study as a whole: The baseline diversity of complete responders showed similarity to that of newly diagnosed patients. Patients starting nivolumab under 1 year after ASCT were excluded.

Following autologous stem cell transplantation, relapse occurred in every patient, and exposure to brentuximab vedotin varied. The best responses consisted of complete response, partial response or progressive disease. This clone was observed a single time. What it binds is not known. The CDR3 consists of 12 residues. With 1 base removed from V and 5 bases from J, the gap between germline ends came to 7 bases. Germline V lookup: CDR1 SGHRS, CDR2 YFSETQ. Here immunoSEQ multiplex PCR was the method, and the copy in TCRdb shows in-frame clones only, minus some. Of 90,000 to 100,000 clones in the sample, roughly 89% were seen once.

The genes are TRBV5-1 and TRBJ2-7, with D hard to call. The specimen was peripheral blood mononuclear cells (PBMCs), collected at baseline. This receptor was obtained from a human donor with classical Hodgkin lymphoma. CDR3 sequence: CASSLRAHEQYF. CDR3 nucleotides: TGCGCCAGCAGCTTGCGGGCCCACGAGCAGTACTTC. Complete variable domain (other parts from reference TRBV5-1 and TRBJ2-7): KAGVTQTPRYLIKTRGQQVTLSCSPISGHRSVSWYQQTPGQGLQFLFEYFSETQRNKGNFPGRFSGRQFSNSRSEMNVSTLELGDSALYLCASSLRAHEQYFGPGTRLTVT.